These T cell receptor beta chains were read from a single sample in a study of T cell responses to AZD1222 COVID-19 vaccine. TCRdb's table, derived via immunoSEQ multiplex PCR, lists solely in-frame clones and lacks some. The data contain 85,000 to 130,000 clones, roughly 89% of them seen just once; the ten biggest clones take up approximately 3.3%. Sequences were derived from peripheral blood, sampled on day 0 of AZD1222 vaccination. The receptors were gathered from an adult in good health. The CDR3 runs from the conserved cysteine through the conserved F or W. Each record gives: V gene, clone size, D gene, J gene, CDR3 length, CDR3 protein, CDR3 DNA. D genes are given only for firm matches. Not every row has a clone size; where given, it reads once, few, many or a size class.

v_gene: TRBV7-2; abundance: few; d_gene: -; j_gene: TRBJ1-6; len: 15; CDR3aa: CASSLDSRGRGPLHF; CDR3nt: TGTGCCAGCAGCTTAGATTCGCGGGGTAGAGGACCCCTCCACTTT
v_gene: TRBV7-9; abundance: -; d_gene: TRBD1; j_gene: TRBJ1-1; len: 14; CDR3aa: CASSHRQGNTEAFF; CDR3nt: TGTGCCAGCAGCCACAGACAGGGCAACACTGAAGCTTTCTTT
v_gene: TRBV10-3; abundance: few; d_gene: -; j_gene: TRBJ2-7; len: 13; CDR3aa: CAISERGEYEQYF; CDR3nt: TGTGCCATCAGTGAGAGGGGGGAATACGAGCAGTACTTC
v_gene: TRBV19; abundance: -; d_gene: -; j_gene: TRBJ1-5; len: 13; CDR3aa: CASSIRGFEPQHF; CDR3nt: TGTGCCAGTAGTATTAGGGGATTTGAGCCCCAGCATTTT
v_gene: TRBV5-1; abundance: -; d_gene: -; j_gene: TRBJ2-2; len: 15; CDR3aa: CASSLQAPTTGELFF; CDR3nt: TGCGCCAGCAGCTTGCAAGCGCCCACCACCGGGGAGCTGTTTTTT
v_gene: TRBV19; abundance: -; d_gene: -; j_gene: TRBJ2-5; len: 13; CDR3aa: CASSGQGGLTQYF; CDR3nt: TGTGCCAGTAGCGGACAGGGAGGGTTGACCCAGTACTTC
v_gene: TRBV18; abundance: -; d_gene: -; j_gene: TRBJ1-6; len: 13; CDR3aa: CASSPAGDLHLDF; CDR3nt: TGTGCCAGCTCACCCGCGGGAGACCTTCACCTGGACTTT
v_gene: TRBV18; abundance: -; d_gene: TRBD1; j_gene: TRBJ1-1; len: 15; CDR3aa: CASSWRGGVDTEAFF; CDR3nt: TGTGCCAGCTCATGGAGAGGGGGCGTGGACACTGAAGCTTTCTTT
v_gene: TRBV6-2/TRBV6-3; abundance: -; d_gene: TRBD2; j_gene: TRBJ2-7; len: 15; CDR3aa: CASSASGRGTYEQYF; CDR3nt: TGTGCCAGCAGTGCCAGCGGGAGGGGTACCTACGAGCAGTACTTC
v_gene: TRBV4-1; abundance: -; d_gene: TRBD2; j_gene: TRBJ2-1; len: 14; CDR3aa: CASSQRRGAGEQFF; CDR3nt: TGCGCCAGCAGCCAACGGCGGGGGGCAGGTGAGCAGTTCTTC
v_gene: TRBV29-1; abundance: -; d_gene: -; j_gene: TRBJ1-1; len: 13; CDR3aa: CSVEERFGTEAFF; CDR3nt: TGCAGCGTTGAAGAGCGGTTCGGGACTGAAGCTTTCTTT
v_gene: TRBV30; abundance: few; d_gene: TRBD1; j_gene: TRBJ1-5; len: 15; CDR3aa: CAWSEFRGPNQPQHF; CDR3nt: TGTGCCTGGAGTGAATTCAGGGGGCCCAATCAGCCCCAGCATTTT
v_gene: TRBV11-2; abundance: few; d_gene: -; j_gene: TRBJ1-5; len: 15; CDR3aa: CASSLGDSYNQPQHF; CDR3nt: TGTGCCAGCAGCTTAGGTGACAGCTATAATCAGCCCCAGCATTTT
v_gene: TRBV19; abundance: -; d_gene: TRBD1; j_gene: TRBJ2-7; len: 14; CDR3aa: CASSRDRAVQEQYF; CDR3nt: TGTGCCAGTAGTCGTGACAGGGCGGTTCAGGAGCAGTACTTC
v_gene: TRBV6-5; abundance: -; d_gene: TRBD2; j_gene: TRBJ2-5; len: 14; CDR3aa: CASHLSGGEETQYF; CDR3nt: TGTGCCAGCCACCTTAGCGGGGGGGAAGAGACCCAGTACTTC
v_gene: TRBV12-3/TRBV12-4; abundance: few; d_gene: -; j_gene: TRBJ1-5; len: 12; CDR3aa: CASSLGPQPQHF; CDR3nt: TGTGCCAGCAGTTTAGGACCTCAGCCCCAGCATTTT
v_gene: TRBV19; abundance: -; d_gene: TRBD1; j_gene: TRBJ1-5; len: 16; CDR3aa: CASSRTGTGGNQPQHF; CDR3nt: TGTGCCAGTAGCCGAACCGGGACAGGGGGTAATCAGCCCCAGCATTTT
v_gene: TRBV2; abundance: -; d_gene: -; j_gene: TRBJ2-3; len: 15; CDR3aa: CASSEVGGRADTQYF; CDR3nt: TGTGCCAGCAGTGAGGTGGGGGGCCGGGCAGATACGCAGTATTTT
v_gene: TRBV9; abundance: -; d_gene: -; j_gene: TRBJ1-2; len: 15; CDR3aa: CASSGGPGEIVGYTF; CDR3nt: TGTGCCAGCAGCGGGGGACCAGGGGAAATTGTTGGCTACACCTTC
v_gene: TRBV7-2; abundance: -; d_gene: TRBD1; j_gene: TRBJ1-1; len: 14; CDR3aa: CASSLEDRGFKAFF; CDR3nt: TGTGCCAGCAGCCTAGAGGACAGGGGTTTTAAAGCTTTCTTT
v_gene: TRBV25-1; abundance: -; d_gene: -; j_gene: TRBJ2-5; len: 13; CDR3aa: CASSELGEETQYF; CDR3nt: TGTGCCAGCAGTGAACTGGGAGAAGAGACCCAGTACTTC
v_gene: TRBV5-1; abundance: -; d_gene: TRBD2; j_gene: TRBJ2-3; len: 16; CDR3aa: CASSLAGGISTDTQYF; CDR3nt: TGCGCCAGCAGCTTGGCCGGGGGGATTAGCACAGATACGCAGTATTTT
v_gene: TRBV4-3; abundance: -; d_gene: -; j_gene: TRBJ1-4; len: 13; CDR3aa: CASSRDVREKLFF; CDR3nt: TGCGCCAGCAGCCGAGACGTGAGGGAAAAACTGTTTTTT
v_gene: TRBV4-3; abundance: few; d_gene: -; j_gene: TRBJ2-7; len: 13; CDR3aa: CASSQGRTYEQYF; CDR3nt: TGCGCCAGCAGCCAAGGCAGAACCTACGAGCAGTACTTC
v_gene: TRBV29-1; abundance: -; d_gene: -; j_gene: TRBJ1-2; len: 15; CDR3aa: CSVEVPRGPTGGYTF; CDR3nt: TGCAGCGTTGAGGTTCCCAGGGGCCCCACCGGCGGCTACACCTTC
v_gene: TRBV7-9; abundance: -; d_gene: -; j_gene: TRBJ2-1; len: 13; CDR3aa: CASTLTGPNEQFF; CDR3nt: TGTGCCAGCACCCTAACGGGGCCCAATGAGCAGTTCTTC
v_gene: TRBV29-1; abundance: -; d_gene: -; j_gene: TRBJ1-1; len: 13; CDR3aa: CSATRQGNTEAFF; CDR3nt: TGCAGCGCCACAAGGCAGGGGAACACTGAAGCTTTCTTT
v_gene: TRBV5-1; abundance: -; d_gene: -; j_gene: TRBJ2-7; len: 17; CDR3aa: CASSLLGGSGSAYEQYF; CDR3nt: TGCGCCAGCAGCTTGCTTGGGGGTAGCGGCTCTGCCTACGAGCAGTACTTC
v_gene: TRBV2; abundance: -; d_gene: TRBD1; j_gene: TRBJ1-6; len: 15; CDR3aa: CASRPDREWSSPLHF; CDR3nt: TGTGCCAGCAGGCCCGACAGGGAATGGAGTTCACCCCTCCACTTT
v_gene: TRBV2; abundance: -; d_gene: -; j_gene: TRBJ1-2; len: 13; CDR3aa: CASTGGLGYGYTF; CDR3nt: TGTGCCAGTACGGGGGGACTAGGCTATGGCTACACCTTC
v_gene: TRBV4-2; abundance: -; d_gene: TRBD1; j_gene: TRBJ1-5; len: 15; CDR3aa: CASSQGDRAGQPQHF; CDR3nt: TGTGCCAGCAGCCAAGGGGACAGGGCAGGTCAGCCCCAGCATTTT
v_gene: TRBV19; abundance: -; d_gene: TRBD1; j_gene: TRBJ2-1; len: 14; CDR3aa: CASIDRAIPWEQFF; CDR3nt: TGTGCCAGCATAGACAGGGCGATTCCCTGGGAGCAGTTCTTC
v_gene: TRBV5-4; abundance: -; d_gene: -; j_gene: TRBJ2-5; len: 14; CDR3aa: CASSLGPPQETQYF; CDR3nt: TGTGCCAGCAGCTTGGGCCCACCTCAAGAGACCCAGTACTTC
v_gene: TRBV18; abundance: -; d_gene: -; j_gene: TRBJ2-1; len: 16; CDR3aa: CASSPVRDASYNEQFF; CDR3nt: TGTGCCAGCTCACCTGTGAGGGACGCATCCTACAATGAGCAGTTCTTC
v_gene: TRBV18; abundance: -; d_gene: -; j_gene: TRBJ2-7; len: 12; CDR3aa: CASSPESYEQYF; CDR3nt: TGTGCCAGCTCACCAGAATCCTACGAGCAGTACTTC
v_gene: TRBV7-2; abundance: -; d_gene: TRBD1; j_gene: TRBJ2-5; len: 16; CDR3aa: CASSLGQVVGQETQYF; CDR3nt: TGTGCCAGCAGTCTTGGACAGGTTGTTGGCCAAGAGACCCAGTACTTC
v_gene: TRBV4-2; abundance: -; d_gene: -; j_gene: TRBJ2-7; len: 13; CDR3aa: CASSQYPAYEQYF; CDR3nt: TGTGCCAGCAGCCAATACCCCGCTTACGAGCAGTACTTC
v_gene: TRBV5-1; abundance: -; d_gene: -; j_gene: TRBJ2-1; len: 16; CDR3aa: CASSKTHAGPYNEQFF; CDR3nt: TGCGCCAGCAGCAAGACCCACGCGGGCCCCTACAATGAGCAGTTCTTC
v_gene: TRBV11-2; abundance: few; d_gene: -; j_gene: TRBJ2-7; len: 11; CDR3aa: CASSVRHEQYF; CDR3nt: TGTGCCAGCAGCGTCAGACACGAGCAGTACTTC
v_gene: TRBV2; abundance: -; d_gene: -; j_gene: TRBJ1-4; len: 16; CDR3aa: CASSPWQAATNEKLFF; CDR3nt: TGTGCCAGCAGCCCTTGGCAGGCTGCAACTAATGAAAAACTGTTTTTT